These 15 T cell receptor beta chains came from one sample sequenced in a study of CD8 T cells in ankylosing spondylitis. TCRdb analysed the 5' RACE reads with MiXCR anew, one entry per CDR3 protein. The table has fewer than 200,000 distinct CDR3 sequences, approximately 9.9% seen once. The sequenced material came from blood, either unsorted or a sorted T cell fraction (not recorded which). The receptors shown here come from a female donor with ankylosing spondylitis or in good health (not recorded which).

The chain is built from TRBV28 and TRBJ1-5; 7 nucleotides line up with TRBD1. Germline V CDR1 and CDR2: MDHEN, SYDVKM. J gave up 6 bases and V 5 bases, and 7 bases lay outside the gene matches. The length of the CDR3 is 14 residues. CDR3 protein: CASSPRQGVQPQHF. As DNA, the CDR3 is TGTGCCAGCAGTCCACGCCAGGGGGTTCAGCCCCAGCATTTT.

This clonotype was found a few times. The chain has TRBV6-5 and TRBJ2-7; tentatively, D is TRBD2 (5 bases). The V gene lost 2 bases and the J gene lost 5 bases, with 10 bases spanning the gap. This CDR3 is built from 13 residues. Germline loops: CDR1 MNHEY, CDR2 SVGAGI. CDR3 sequence: CASSYHRSDEQYF. The CDR3 DNA reads TGTGCCAGCAGTTACCACCGTAGCGACGAGCAGTACTTC.

The chain is built from TRBV30 and TRBJ2-7, with a tentative D call TRBD1 (6 bases). There are 18 residues in the CDR3. The ends were cut back, 5 bases at V and 4 bases at J, with 30 bases in the middle. Germline lookup yields CDR1 GTSNPN and CDR2 SVGIG (reference sequence). The CDR3 DNA reads TGTGCCTGGGAGACCTCGCCGACAGGACACCCCCAGGTTTACGAGCAGTACTTC. Its protein is CAWETSPTGHPQVYEQYF.

This clonotype was seen ten or more times. V is TRBV27 and J is TRBJ1-5; D remains unclear. V lost 6 bases and J 5 bases, leaving 20 bases between the germline ends. The CDR3 runs to 16 residues. Per germline, CDR1 MNHEY and CDR2 SMNVEV (reference sequence). CDR3 DNA: TGTGCCAGCAGCCCATTTTACTCAAGCGCGGATCAGCCCCAGCATTTT. Translation: CASSPFYSSADQPQHF.

This clonotype was counted between two and nine times. This sequence joins TRBV29-1 and TRBJ2-3; the D is unclear. This CDR3 is built from 11 residues. Trimming stripped 4 bases from V and 6 bases from J, with 8 bases between. Per germline, CDR1 SQVTM and CDR2 ANQGSEA. For the CDR3, the DNA is TGCAGCGTTGTAGTTGGGGATACGCAGTATTTT. Its translation: CSVVVGDTQYF.

This clonotype was counted between two and nine times. The conserved closing phenylalanine or tryptophan is absent in this CDR3, likely reflecting a read error. CDR3 protein: CASSQDAIKATSGANVLTS. As DNA, the CDR3 is TGCGCCAGCAGCCAAGATGCAATTAAGGCGACATCTGGGGCCAACGTCCTGACTTCC. The chain couples TRBV4-3 to TRBJ2-6; D ambiguous. V was clipped by 0 bases and J by 1 base, with 16 bases between them. This CDR3 spans 19 amino acids. From germline, CDR1 is LGHNA and CDR2 YSLEER.

This clonotype was detected only a few times. CDR3 sequence reads: CASSLATGTGAYEQYF. The CDR3 bases are TGTGCCAGCAGCTTAGCTACCGGGACAGGAGCCTACGAGCAGTACTTC. The J gene is TRBJ2-7, the V gene TRBV7-9; 8 nucleotides line up with TRBD1. Germline V gene data show CDR1 as SEHNR and CDR2 as FQNEAQ (reference sequence). J was trimmed by 2 bases and V by 0 bases; bases with no gene match: 6. The CDR3 length is 16 residues.

The sample holds a few counts of this clonotype. J is TRBJ2-7 and V is TRBV11-2; weak D call: TRBD2 (5 bases). V was pared by 7 bases and J by 0 bases, with 13 bases between. CDR3 length equals 14 residues. Per germline, CDR1 SGHAT and CDR2 FQNNGV. The CDR3 DNA reads TGTGCCAGCACCGAGGAGGTATACTCCTACGAGCAGTACTTC. Protein product: CASTEEVYSYEQYF.

This sequence joins TRBV9 and TRBJ1-6, with D tentatively TRBD1 (6 bases). The CDR3 length is 14 residues. In germline, CDR1 is SGDLS, CDR2 YYNGEE. Trimming removed 0 bases from V and 8 bases from J, with 9 bases in between. The CDR3 sequence: CASSVGTADSPLHF. CDR3 in DNA: TGTGCCAGCAGCGTAGGGACAGCCGATTCACCCCTCCACTTT.

This sequence joins TRBV2 and TRBJ1-1, with 10 bases identical to TRBD1. CDR3 length: 13 amino acids. The junction had 4 bases not matched to a gene; V was cut back by 7 bases and J by 5 bases. Germline lookup yields CDR1 SNHLY and CDR2 FYNNEI. The CDR3 protein is CASTPDRGTEAFF. The CDR3 DNA is TGTGCCAGCACCCCGGACAGGGGGACTGAAGCTTTCTTT. The full variable domain, in which reference TRBV2 and TRBJ1-1 provide the parts outside the CDR3, is EPEVTQTPSHQVTQMGQEVILRCVPISNHLYFYWYRQILGQKVEFLVSFYNNEISEKSEIFDDQFSVERPDGSNFTLKIRSTKLEDSAMYFCASTPDRGTEAFFGQGTRLTVV.

This clonotype was counted many times. The V call is TRBV5-6, the J call TRBJ2-2; D is unresolved. V lost 3 bases, J lost 3 bases, and 15 bases lay in between. The CDR3 is 16 amino acids. Germline CDR1 SGHDT, CDR2 YYEEEE. The chain's CDR3 is CASSWPSGMYTGELFF. CDR3 DNA: TGTGCCAGCAGCTGGCCATCAGGAATGTACACCGGGGAGCTGTTTTTT.

The chain combines TRBV12-3 or TRBV12-4 with TRBJ2-7; 7 nucleotides line up with TRBD2. This CDR3 region has 14 residues. Trimming took 9 bases from V and 0 from J; bases not matched to a gene: 8. The CDR3 reads CASNSGGPSYEQYF. As DNA, the CDR3 is TGTGCCAGTAATTCGGGAGGCCCCTCCTACGAGCAGTACTTC.

J is TRBJ2-1 and V is TRBV30; D unclear. The germline CDR1 and CDR2 sequences are GTSNPN and SVGIG (reference sequence). Deletions cut 2 bases from V and 9 bases from J, with 8 bases between. This CDR3 has 11 amino acids. CDR3 loop: CAWSTVGEQFF. CDR3 bases: TGTGCCTGGAGTACTGTCGGTGAGCAGTTCTTC.

The chain couples TRBV27 to TRBJ2-1; TRBD1 might be the D (6 bases). The CDR3 totals 15 residues. Trimming shortened V by 6 bases and J by 8 bases, and 20 bases separated the two germline ends. Germline-derived CDR1 and CDR2 are MNHEY and SMNVEV (reference sequence). The CDR3 here is CASSTVGGAWYEQFF. CDR3 bases: TGTGCCAGCAGCACGGTAGGGGGAGCCTGGTATGAGCAGTTCTTC.

The sample holds many counts of this clonotype. This chain connects TRBV20-1 to TRBJ2-5; no reliable D call. Trimming removed 6 bases at V and 0 bases at J, with 11 bases between. This CDR3 contains 13 residues. The germline gives CDR1 DFQATT, CDR2 SNEGSKA (reference sequence). In nucleotides, the CDR3 is TGCAGTGCCGGAGACTGGAACCAAGAGACCCAGTACTTC. It specifies CSAGDWNQETQYF.